One T cell receptor (beta chain) is described in this entry. The sample is drawn from a study of blood T cell repertoires in COVID-19. Overall study context: Acute and convalescent COVID-19 samples came from the United States, Italy and Spain. Sources were T cells, B-cell-depleted T cells, or PBMCs; the material itself was cDNA or gDNA.

In the source study's methods: Using reference gene primer amplification, nucleated cell counts were estimated. The protocol was immunoSEQ multiplex PCR, while the TCRdb copy is restricted to in-frame clones and leaves out a portion. V, J and clone size derive from that table, while D and trimming were established from the DNA sequence. The sample includes roughly 110,000 clones, 80% of them seen just once. The source of this sequence is a man between 65 and 80 years old with acute or convalescent COVID-19. The sequencing input was peripheral blood.

The DNA of the CDR3 is TGTGCCAGTAGTATTGCTGCCCCGGGCAATCAGCCCCAGCATTTT. Residues: CASSIAAPGNQPQHF. The rearrangement joins TRBV19 to TRBJ1-5; no definite D call. V was pared by 3 bases and J by 2 bases, with 11 bases between. The CDR3 covers 15 residues. Germline values: CDR1 LNHDA, CDR2 SQIVND (reference sequence). The complete variable domain, with remaining parts taken from reference TRBV19 and TRBJ1-5, reads DGGITQSPKYLFRKEGQNVTLSCEQNLNHDAMYWYRQDPGQGLRLIYYSQIVNDFQKGDIAEGYSVSREKKESFPLTVTSAQKNPTAFYLCASSIAAPGNQPQHFGDGTRLSIL.